This paragraph covers one TCR beta chain sequence. The specificity of this receptor is unknown. The input lacks base qualities; no much larger clone sits a single base away. Library method: the immunoSEQ multiplex PCR assay. TCRdb mirrors the immuneACCESS table, restricted to in-frame sequences. Some clones are absent from its copies; in checked studies, under half trace to an unresolved V gene, and the reason for the others is unknown. The sample table shows 40,000 or so clones, and roughly 89% are seen once. The biggest ten clones account for approximately 6.1% of the sample. This sample is part of a study of T cell changes during pregnancy in multiple sclerosis (dated by TCRdb to the late 2010s). For context, the study as a whole: The study looked at changes in the T cell repertoire across pregnancy in women with multiple sclerosis.

The clonotype originates from a female donor with multiple sclerosis, enrolled in a pregnancy study. The material was CD8+ T cells from peripheral blood mononuclear cells, obtained in the second trimester of pregnancy.

The nucleotides read TGTGCCAGAAGCTCCTCGGGACTCCCAATCCTGATTTCACCCGAGCAGTACTTC. This gives the protein CARSSSGLPILISPEQYF. The sequence is built from TRBV5-3 and TRBJ2-7; TRBD2 is possibly the D segment (6 matching bases). TRBV5-3 is an ORF; its function is uncertain. At the junction V is shortened by 3 bases and J by 6 bases, with 28 bases in between. The CDR3, from cysteine to phenylalanine, totals 18 residues. Just the 54-base CDR3 DNA is kept, in frame starting at base 1.